Detailed here is one TCR beta chain. This sample was included in a study of siplizumab effects on memory and regulatory T cells. This CDR3 has 19 amino acids. V lost 6 bases and J lost 2, with 29 bases in between. The germline CDR1 and CDR2 sequences are SNHLY and FYNNEI. TCRdb keeps only in-frame clones here, not all; method: immunoSEQ multiplex PCR. This sample has under 100,000 clones, with roughly 94% found just once. The rearrangement links TRBV2 to TRBJ2-7, with D perhaps matching TRBD2 (6 bases). The clonotype was recovered from a human donor in good health. The material sequenced was non-Treg CD4+ T cells sorted from blood. DNA of the CDR3: TGTGCCAGCAGCGAAACACGGGACTCGAAGCTCGCGCCTACCTACGAGCAGTACTTC. This gives the protein CASSETRDSKLAPTYEQYF.